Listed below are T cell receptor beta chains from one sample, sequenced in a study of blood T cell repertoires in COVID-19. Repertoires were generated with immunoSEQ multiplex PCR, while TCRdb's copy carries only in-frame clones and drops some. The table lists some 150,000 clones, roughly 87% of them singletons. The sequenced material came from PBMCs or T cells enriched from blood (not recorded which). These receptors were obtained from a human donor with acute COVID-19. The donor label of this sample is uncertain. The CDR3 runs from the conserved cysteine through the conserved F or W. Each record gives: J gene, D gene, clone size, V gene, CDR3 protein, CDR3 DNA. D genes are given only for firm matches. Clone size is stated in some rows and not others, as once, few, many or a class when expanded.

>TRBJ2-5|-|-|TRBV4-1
CASAPLYRGQMETQYF
TGCGCCAGCGCCCCATTGTATCGAGGGCAGATGGAGACCCAGTACTTC
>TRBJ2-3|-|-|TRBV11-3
CASSIGGGAQYF
TGTGCCAGCAGCATCGGCGGGGGCGCGCAGTATTTT
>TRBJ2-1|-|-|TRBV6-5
CASRNSGGNEQFF
TGTGCCAGCAGGAATAGCGGTGGGAATGAGCAGTTCTTC
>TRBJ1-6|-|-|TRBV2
CASTPNRDFVF
TGTGCCAGCACCCCAAACCGGGACTTCGTCTTT
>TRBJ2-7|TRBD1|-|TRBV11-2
CASSLGTGFYEQYF
TGTGCCAGCAGCTTAGGGACAGGGTTCTACGAGCAGTACTTC
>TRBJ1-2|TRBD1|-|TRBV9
CASVPGTGDYGYTF
TGTGCCAGCGTCCCCGGGACAGGGGACTATGGCTACACCTTC
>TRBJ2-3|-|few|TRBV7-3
CASSVGVPDTQYF
TGTGCCAGCAGCGTCGGGGTGCCAGATACGCAGTATTTT
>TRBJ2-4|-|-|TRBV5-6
CASSILAKNIQYF
TGTGCCAGCAGTATACTAGCCAAAAACATTCAGTACTTC
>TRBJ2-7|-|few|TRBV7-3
CASSLTRLDEQYF
TGTGCCAGCAGCTTAACCAGACTAGACGAGCAGTACTTC
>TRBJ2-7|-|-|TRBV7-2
CASSSGGGNLSYEQYF
TGTGCCAGCAGCTCAGGTGGGGGGAATCTCTCCTACGAGCAGTACTTC
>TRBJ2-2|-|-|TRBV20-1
CSASPGENTGELFF
TGCAGTGCTAGTCCGGGGGAGAACACCGGGGAGCTGTTTTTT
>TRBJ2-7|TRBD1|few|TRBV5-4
CASSFSGGEYEQYF
TGTGCCAGCAGCTTCTCAGGGGGAGAGTACGAGCAGTACTTC
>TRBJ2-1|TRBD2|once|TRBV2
CASLPGGGNEQFF
TGTGCCAGCTTGCCGGGGGGGGGCAATGAGCAGTTCTTC